This T cell receptor beta chain was profiled in a study of cytomegalovirus exposure and HLA in healthy donors (dated by TCRdb to 2016 to 2017). With regard to the full study: An earlier analysis of approximately 600 of the donors reported more than 250 Gb of sequence data and some 120 million unique TCR beta sequences from 150 million to 200 million T cells. Approximately 310 gigabases of sequencing data and 70 million to 100 million unique TCR sequences were included in an early release covering about 620 HLA-typed donors. The genetic ancestry cluster associated with self-reported Caucasian donors included about 81% of the 398 genotyped donors. The study was designed to test whether signatures of past pathogen exposure could be identified by cataloging public T cell receptors. The study used immunosequencing to profile the T cell repertoires of approximately 630 subjects and linked those repertoires to cytomegalovirus serostatus. Along with the roughly 700-subject first cohort, a separate validation cohort of some 130 different subjects was used. High-throughput TCR immunosequencing, statistical association of individual TCRs with disease status, and machine learning were combined to predict cytomegalovirus infection status. A later analysis re-analyzed previously published TCR beta repertoires from 500 to 700 donors and added high-resolution HLA genotyping to study TCR occurrence patterns. Rather than drawing on any new phenotypic data, the later analysis identified candidate immune exposures from TCR beta sequences and the way those sequences occurred across donors. An earlier analysis of several hundred of the donors applied high-throughput TCR beta sequencing to assess whether each TCR beta V gene segment acted as functional or pseudogenic. Alongside the repertoire data, information on donor age, sex, ethnicity and CMV serostatus was compiled. In a later genetic analysis, genome-wide SNP genotypes for about 55% of the roughly 670 donors were used, and that subset was treated as a discovery cohort. All discovery cohort repertoires had been generated on a single sequencing platform. HLA typing included class I and class II loci at four-digit resolution. The number of typed donors differed by locus: roughly 620-630 for A, B, C, DRB1 and DQB1; 500 to 550 for DQA1; over 600 for DPA1; and about 470 for DPB1. Roughly 5 DR-DQ haplotypes were handled as single units for association and clustering, since linkage in the cohort was strong. Across some 400 genotyped donors of the cohort, an average of roughly 250,000 unique TCR beta nucleotide sequences per donor were sequenced, and roughly a sixth of those sequences were non-productive.

Results the study describes overall, beyond this receptor: Because counts were too low, seventeen rarely observed V segments, including chromosome 9 orphons, were left out of the earlier analysis of several hundred of the donors. In a later analysis, most CMV-associated TCR beta chains were found to appear HLA-restricted, with HLA associations seemingly driven largely by CMV exposure. Most TCR sequences were seen in very few donors, while some public TCRs were found in many individuals. Specific HLA alleles were associated with 16,951 TCR beta sequences at a false discovery rate of 0.05 in a later analysis. In this cohort, only TCR beta chains were sequenced, and detectable features were limited by the absence of alpha or paired-chain data. Roughly uniform sequencing depth across donors was assumed in presence/absence analyses, although this assumption may not hold. Strong co-occurrence of HLA alleles, especially DR and DQ, made assigning TCR associations to individual alleles difficult. Because the 87-base-pair reads could not distinguish some IMGT-functional V segments, including TRBV6-2 and TRBV6-3, those segments were excluded. An earlier analysis of approximately 570 of the donors showed that most TCR beta V segments appeared in productive rearrangements either about 90% or about 30% of the time, which broadly matched IMGT annotations. According to a later analysis, parvovirus B19, influenza, CMV and Epstein-Barr virus appeared linked to several top co-occurrence clusters. A later analysis found that HLA-associated TCR beta chains were more clonally expanded and had lower generation probabilities than equally common non-associated chains. A further reported finding was that TCR beta sequences accurately predicted the HLA-A and HLA-B alleles for most subjects in the first cohort. The only immune exposure information available for the cohort was CMV serostatus. The study gave a list of about 150 TCR beta chains associated with cytomegalovirus. Correlated functional status among segregating V segments might reflect linkage disequilibrium, but an unknown experimental factor could not be ruled out. According to a later analysis, TCR association rates differed among HLA loci, with DRB1 alleles showing the most associated TCRs and HLA-C alleles showing the fewest. Because some donors lacked HLA typing at each locus, the association tests relied only on the typed subset. A cluster of highly shared sequence variants was judged likely to represent a technical artifact of the sequencing pipeline. In vitro tests confirmed that a few of the cytomegalovirus-associated TCR beta chains recognize cytomegalovirus antigens. The authors suggested that the approach could potentially be extended to other disease states and immunological phenotypes. V-gene and J-gene trimming of TCR beta chains was associated with a missense DCLRE1C variant in a later genetic analysis, and the association was replicated in an independent cohort. Cytomegalovirus status was reported to be diagnosed by the classifier with high specificity and sensitivity in both the original and validation cohorts. According to a later genetic analysis, donors in an Asian-associated ancestry cluster had fewer N-insertions in productive TCRs than the approximately 630-donor mean.

Comment on this clone: Its antigen remains undetermined. Per-base quality was not reported, and no clone a single base away is much larger than it.

CDR1 and CDR2 (SEHNR, FQNEAQ) derive from the germline V gene (reference sequence). V is reduced by 6 bases and J by 6 bases, leaving a spacing of 18 bases between them. The CDR3 covers 14 residues, taking in both the cysteine and the phenylalanine. Just CDR3 DNA is preserved here, 42 bases in frame from base 1. Library construction relied on the immunoSEQ multiplex PCR assay. A mixture of 60 forward primers for TCR Vbeta segments and 13 reverse primers for TCR Jbeta segments was used in the multiplex PCR. A multiplex PCR assay on genomic DNA amplified the CDR3 region of rearranged TCR beta genes. Amplified TCR beta libraries were sequenced as 87-base-pair reads on the Illumina HiSeq System. Regarding the original processing steps: A later analysis tallied roughly 76 million unique TCR beta chains across the 610 or so repertoires, and about 12 million of those chains were shared by two or more donors. Raw reads were error-corrected and collapsed into unique sequences by a nearest-neighbor algorithm in which closely related sequences were merged to remove PCR and sequencing errors. V, D and J gene segments were assigned by aligning CDR3 sequences to IMGT reference sequences. For a sequence to be retained, a match of at least six nucleotides was required to both a V gene segment and a J gene segment. A rearrangement was called productive if the CDR3 had no stop codons and remained in frame with V and J, and every other rearrangement was called non-productive. CDR3 was defined by IMGT convention, running from the second conserved V-encoded cysteine to the conserved J-encoded phenylalanine. In an earlier analysis of around 600 of the donors, sequences lacking an unambiguous match to a single V gene segment were excluded. An earlier analysis of 550 to 650 of the donors classified V segments as functional when productive rearrangements were above 56.7% and as segregating when the standard deviation between donors was above 5%. To diagnose cytomegalovirus status from the catalog of TCR beta chain sequences, a statistical classification framework was built. In a later analysis, TCR nucleotide sequences were compared against IMGT/GENE-DB human TR gene sequences so that V and J genes could be assigned. The TCRdist pipeline was used in a later analysis to assign CDR3 sequences and most-parsimonious VDJ recombination scenarios. A later analysis defined each TCR beta chain by its CDR3 amino acid sequence plus V-gene family, and excluded reads lacking a unique V-gene family. A later analysis removed 500 to 650 highly shared, low-generation-probability nucleotide sequences to deal with suspected cross-contamination and a sequencing artifact. A later analysis calculated a clonal expansion index for each public chain from normalized within-repertoire ranks of inferred template counts. In a later analysis, generation probabilities were computed using a VDJ recombination model fitted to out-of-frame rearrangements, and the results were checked against IGoR. A later analysis scored TCR-TCR, TCR-HLA and TCR-CMV co-occurrence with hypergeometric tests, applying a repertoire-size bias correction to TCR pairs. A later analysis estimated false discovery rates by permuting HLA or CMV assignments 20 times. In a later analysis, co-occurring TCRs were grouped using DBSCAN, and TCRdist sequence similarity was added for clustering within HLA-allele-positive subsets. For co-occurrence clustering, repertoires with fewer than 30,000 or more than 120,000 public chains were excluded, along with roughly five repertoires with anomalous nucleotide sharing. Not all clones reach the TCRdb copy of this immuneACCESS table, which keeps in-frame sequences only. Checked studies attribute under half of the gap to unresolved V genes and leave the rest unexplained. V and J calls and clone size are copied from that table; D and trimming were computed from the DNA. Across this sample there are under 200,000 clones, with roughly 12% seen only once. The top ten constitute approximately 7.8% of the sample.

The cohort comprised around 690 healthy bone marrow donors. All cohort members were sampled while nominally healthy, although unrecorded immune exposures were likely present. The donor tested CMV seropositive, placing the donor among the approximately 290 seropositive members of the cohort. A peripheral blood sample was provided by each donor, and peripheral blood mononuclear cells were used for TCR beta sequencing. Genomic DNA was extracted from the blood cell samples with the Qiagen DNeasy Blood Extraction Kit. The chain couples TRBV7-9 to TRBJ2-7; 5 matching bases give a weak D call of TRBD1. Sequenced: PBMCs. This clonotype was obtained from a man aged 50 or older in good health and CMV-seropositive. The nucleotide sequence is TGTGCCAGCAGTTCGACGCCTAAGCAGGGCGAGCAGTACTTC. Its protein product is CASSSTPKQGEQYF.